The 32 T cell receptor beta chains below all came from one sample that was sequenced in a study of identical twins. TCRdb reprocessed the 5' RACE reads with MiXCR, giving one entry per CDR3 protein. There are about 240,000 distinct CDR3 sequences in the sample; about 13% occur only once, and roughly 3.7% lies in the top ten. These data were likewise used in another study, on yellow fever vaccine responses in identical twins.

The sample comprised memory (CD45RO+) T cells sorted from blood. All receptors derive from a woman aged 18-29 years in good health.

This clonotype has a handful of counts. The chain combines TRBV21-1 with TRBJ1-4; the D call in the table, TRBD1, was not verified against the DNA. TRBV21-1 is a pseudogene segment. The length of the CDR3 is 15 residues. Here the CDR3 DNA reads TGTGCCAGCAGCAAAGGTGCAGGGGGCGATGAAAAACTGTTTTTT. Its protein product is CASSKGAGGDEKLFF.

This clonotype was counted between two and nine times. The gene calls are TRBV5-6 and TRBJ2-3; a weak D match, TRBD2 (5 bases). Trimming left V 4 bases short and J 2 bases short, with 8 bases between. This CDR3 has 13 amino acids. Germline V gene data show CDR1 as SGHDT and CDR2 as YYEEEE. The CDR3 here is CASSADYTDTQYF. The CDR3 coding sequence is TGTGCCAGCAGCGCAGACTACACAGATACGCAGTATTTT.

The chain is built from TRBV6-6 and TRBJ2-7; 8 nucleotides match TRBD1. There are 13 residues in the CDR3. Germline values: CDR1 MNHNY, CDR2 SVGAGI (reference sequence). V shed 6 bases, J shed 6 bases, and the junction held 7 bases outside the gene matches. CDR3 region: CASSLGQGGEQYF. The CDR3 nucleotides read TGTGCCAGCAGCCTCGGACAGGGCGGCGAGCAGTACTTC.

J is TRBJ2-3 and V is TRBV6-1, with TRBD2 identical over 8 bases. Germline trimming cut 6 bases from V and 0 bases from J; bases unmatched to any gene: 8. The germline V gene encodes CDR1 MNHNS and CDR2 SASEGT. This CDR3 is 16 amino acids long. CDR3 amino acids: CASSRGGQTSTDTQYF. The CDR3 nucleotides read TGTGCCAGCAGCCGCGGGGGGCAAACTAGCACAGATACGCAGTATTTT.

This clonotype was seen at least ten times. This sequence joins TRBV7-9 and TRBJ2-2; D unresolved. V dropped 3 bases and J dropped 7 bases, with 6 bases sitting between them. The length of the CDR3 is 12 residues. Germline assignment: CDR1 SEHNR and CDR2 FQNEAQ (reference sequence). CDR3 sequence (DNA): TGTGCCAGCAGCTTTGTCCTCGGGGAGCTGTTTTTT. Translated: CASSFVLGELFF. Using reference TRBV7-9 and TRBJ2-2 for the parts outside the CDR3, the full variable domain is DTGVSQNPRHKITKRGQNVTFRCDPISEHNRLYWYRQTLGQGPEFLTYFQNEAQLEKSRLLSDRFSAERPKGSFSTLEIQRTEQGDSAMYLCASSFVLGELFFGEGSRLTVL.

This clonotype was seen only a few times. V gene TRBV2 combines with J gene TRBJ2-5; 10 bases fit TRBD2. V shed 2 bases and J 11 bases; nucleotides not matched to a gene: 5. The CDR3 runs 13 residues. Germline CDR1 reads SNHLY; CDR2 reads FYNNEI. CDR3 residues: CASSERTSGAQYF. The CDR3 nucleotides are TGTGCCAGCAGTGAAAGAACTAGCGGGGCACAGTACTTC.

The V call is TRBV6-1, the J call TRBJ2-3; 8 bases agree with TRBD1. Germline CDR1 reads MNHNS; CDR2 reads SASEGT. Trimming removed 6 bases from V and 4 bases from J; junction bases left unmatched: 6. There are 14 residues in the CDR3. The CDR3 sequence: CASRSGQGPDTQYF. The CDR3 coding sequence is TGTGCCAGCAGATCCGGACAGGGACCAGATACGCAGTATTTT.

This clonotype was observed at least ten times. The CDR3, as DNA: TGTGCCAGCAGCAACGGCTCGGACAGGCCCCAGTACTTC. Its translation is CASSNGSDRPQYF. This rearrangement joins TRBV12-3 or TRBV12-4 to TRBJ2-5; 7 nucleotides agree with TRBD1. After removal of 6 bases from V and 9 bases from J, the junction contained 10 bases not matched to a gene. The CDR3 runs to 13 residues.

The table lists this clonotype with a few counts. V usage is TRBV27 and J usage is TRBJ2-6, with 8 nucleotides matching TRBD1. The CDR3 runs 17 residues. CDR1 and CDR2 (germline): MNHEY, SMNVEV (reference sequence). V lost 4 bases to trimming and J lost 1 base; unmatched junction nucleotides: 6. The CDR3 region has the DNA TGTGCCAGCAGTTCCGGGACAGGATTTTCTGGGGCCAACGTCCTGACTTTC. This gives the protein CASSSGTGFSGANVLTF.

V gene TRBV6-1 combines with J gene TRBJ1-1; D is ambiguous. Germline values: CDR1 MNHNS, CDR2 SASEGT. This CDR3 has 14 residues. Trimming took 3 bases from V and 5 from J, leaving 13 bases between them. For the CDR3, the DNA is TGTGCCAGCAGTGATTTCGAACAGTGGACTGAAGCTTTCTTT. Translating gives CASSDFEQWTEAFF.

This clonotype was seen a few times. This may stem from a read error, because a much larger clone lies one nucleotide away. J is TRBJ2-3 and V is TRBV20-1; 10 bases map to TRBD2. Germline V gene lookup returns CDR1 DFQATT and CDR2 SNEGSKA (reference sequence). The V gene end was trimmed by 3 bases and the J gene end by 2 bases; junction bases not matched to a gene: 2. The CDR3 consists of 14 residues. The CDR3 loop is CSARGTSATDTQYF. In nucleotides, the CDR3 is TGCAGTGCTAGGGGGACTAGCGCCACAGATACGCAGTATTTT.

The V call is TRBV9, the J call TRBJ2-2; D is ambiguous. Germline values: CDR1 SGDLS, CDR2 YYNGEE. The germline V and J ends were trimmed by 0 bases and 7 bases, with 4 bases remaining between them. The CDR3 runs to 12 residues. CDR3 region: CASSVEVGELFF. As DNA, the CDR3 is TGTGCCAGCAGCGTAGAGGTCGGGGAGCTGTTTTTT.

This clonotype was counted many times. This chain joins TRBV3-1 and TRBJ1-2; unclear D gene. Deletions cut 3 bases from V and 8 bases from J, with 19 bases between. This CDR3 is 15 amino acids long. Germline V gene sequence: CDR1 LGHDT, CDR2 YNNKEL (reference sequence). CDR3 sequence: CASSQSDTNHAGYTF. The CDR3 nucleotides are TGTGCCAGCAGCCAGAGTGACACGAATCACGCCGGCTACACCTTC.

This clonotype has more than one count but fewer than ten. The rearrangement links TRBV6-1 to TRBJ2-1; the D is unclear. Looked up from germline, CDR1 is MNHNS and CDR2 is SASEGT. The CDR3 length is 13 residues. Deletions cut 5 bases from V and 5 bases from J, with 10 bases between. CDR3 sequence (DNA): TGTGCCAGCAGTCCCTGGGCTAACAATGAGCAGTTCTTC. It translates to CASSPWANNEQFF.

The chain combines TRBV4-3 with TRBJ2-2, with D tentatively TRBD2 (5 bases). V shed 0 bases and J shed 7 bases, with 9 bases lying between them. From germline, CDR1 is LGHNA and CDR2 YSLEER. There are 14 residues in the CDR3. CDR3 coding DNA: TGCGCCAGCAGCCAAGAGCCTAGCCGCGGGGAGCTGTTTTTT. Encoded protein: CASSQEPSRGELFF.

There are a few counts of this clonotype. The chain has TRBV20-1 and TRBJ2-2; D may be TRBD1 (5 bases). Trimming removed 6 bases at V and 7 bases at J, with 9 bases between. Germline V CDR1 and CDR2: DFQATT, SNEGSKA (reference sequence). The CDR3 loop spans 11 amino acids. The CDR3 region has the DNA TGCAGTGCCCAGGGTAACGGGGAGCTGTTTTTT. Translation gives CSAQGNGELFF.

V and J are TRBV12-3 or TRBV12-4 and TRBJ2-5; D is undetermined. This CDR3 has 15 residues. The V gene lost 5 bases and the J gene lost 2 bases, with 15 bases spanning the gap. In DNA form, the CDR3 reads TGTGCCAGCAGTATTAGCCAGAACCGACAAGAGACCCAGTACTTC. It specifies CASSISQNRQETQYF.

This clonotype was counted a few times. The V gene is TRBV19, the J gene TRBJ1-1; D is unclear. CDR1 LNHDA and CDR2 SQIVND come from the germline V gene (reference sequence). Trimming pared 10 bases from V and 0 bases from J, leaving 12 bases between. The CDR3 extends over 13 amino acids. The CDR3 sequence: CATDPGVNTEAFF. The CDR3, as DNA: TGTGCCACCGACCCCGGAGTGAACACTGAAGCTTTCTTT. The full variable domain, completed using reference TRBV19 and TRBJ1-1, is DGGITQSPKYLFRKEGQNVTLSCEQNLNHDAMYWYRQDPGQGLRLIYYSQIVNDFQKGDIAEGYSVSREKKESFPLTVTSAQKNPTAFYLCATDPGVNTEAFFGQGTRLTVV.

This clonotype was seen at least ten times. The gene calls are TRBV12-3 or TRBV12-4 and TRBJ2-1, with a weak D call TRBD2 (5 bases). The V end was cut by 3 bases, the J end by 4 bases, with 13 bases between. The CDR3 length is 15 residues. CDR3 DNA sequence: TGTGCCAGCAGTTTTGGTATCGGGGTTTACAATGAGCAGTTCTTC. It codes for CASSFGIGVYNEQFF.

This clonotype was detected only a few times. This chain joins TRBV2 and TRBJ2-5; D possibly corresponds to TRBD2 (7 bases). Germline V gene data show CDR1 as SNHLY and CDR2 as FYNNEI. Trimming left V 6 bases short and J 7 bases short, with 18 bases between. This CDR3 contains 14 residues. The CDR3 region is CASRGPIGGGTQYF. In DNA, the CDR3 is TGTGCCAGCAGAGGACCAATAGGGGGGGGGACCCAGTACTTC.

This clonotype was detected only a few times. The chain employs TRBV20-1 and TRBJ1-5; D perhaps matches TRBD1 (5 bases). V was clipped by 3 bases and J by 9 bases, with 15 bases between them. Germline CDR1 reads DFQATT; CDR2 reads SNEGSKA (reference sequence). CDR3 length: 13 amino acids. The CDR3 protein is CSARAGPRRPQHF. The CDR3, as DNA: TGCAGTGCTAGGGCGGGGCCTCGGAGGCCCCAGCATTTT.

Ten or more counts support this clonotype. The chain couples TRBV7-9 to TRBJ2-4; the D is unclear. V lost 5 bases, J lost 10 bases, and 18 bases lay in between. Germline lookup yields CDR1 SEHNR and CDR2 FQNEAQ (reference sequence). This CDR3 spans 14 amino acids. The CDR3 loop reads CASSTAMPPIIQYF. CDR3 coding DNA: TGTGCCAGCAGCACGGCAATGCCCCCAATAATTCAGTACTTC.

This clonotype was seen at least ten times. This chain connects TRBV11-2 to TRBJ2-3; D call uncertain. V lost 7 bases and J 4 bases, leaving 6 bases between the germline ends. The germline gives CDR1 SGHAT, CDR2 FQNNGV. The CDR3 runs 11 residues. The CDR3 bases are TGTGCCAGCACTTCTGCAGATACGCAGTATTTT. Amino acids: CASTSADTQYF.

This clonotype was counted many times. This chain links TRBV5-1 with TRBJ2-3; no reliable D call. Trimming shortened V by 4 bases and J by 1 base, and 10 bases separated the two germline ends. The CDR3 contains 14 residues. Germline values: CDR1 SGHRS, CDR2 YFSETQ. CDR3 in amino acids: CASSPDQGTDTQYF. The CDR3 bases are TGCGCCAGCAGCCCCGACCAAGGCACAGATACGCAGTATTTT.

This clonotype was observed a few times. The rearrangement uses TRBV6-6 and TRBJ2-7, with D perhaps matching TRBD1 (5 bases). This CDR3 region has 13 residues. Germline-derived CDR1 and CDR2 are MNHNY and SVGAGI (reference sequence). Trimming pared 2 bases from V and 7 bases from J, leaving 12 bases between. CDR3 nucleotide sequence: TGTGCCAGCAGTTACGACAGCGCGACGGAGCAGTACTTC. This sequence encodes CASSYDSATEQYF.

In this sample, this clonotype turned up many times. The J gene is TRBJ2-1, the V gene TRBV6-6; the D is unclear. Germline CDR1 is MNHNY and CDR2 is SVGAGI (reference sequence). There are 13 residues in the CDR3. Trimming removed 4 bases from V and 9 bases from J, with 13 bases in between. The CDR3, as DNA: TGTGCCAGCAGTTTCGATGGGTCATTTGAGCAGTTCTTC. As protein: CASSFDGSFEQFF.

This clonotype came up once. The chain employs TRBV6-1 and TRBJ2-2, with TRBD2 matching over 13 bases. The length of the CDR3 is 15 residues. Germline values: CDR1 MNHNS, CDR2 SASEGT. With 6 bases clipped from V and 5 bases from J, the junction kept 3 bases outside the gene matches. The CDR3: CASRLAGGRTGELFF. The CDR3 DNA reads TGTGCCAGCAGACTAGCGGGGGGGCGAACCGGGGAGCTGTTTTTT.

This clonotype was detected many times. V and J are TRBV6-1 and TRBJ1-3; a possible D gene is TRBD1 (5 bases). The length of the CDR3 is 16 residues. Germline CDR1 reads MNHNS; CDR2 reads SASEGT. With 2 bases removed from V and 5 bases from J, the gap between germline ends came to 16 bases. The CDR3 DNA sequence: TGTGCCAGCAGTGAAAAATTCCAGGGCGGCAGAAACACCATATATTTT. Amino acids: CASSEKFQGGRNTIYF.

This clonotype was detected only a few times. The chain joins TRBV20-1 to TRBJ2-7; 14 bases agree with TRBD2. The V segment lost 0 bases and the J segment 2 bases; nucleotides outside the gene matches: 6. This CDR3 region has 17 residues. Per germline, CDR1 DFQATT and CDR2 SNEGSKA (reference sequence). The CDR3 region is CSAREPQTSGRAYEQYF. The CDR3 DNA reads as TGCAGTGCTAGAGAGCCTCAGACTAGCGGGAGGGCCTACGAGCAGTACTTC.

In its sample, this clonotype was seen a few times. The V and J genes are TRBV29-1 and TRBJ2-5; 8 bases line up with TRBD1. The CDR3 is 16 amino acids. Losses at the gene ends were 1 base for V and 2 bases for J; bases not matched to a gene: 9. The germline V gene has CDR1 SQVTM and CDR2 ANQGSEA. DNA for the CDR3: TGCAGCGTTGAAGGGGTGTGGCGGACAGGGCAAGAGACCCAGTACTTC. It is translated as CSVEGVWRTGQETQYF.

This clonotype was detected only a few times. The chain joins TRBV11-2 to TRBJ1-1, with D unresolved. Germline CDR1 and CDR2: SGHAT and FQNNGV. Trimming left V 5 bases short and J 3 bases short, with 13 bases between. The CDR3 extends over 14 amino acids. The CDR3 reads CASSVIGGDTEAFF. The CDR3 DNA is TGTGCCAGCAGCGTAATAGGCGGGGACACTGAAGCTTTCTTT.

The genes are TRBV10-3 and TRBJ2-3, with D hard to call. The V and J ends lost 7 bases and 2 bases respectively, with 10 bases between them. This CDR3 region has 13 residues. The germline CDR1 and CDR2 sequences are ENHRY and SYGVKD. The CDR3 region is CAIKRIDTDTQYF. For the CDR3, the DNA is TGTGCCATCAAAAGAATCGACACAGATACGCAGTATTTT.